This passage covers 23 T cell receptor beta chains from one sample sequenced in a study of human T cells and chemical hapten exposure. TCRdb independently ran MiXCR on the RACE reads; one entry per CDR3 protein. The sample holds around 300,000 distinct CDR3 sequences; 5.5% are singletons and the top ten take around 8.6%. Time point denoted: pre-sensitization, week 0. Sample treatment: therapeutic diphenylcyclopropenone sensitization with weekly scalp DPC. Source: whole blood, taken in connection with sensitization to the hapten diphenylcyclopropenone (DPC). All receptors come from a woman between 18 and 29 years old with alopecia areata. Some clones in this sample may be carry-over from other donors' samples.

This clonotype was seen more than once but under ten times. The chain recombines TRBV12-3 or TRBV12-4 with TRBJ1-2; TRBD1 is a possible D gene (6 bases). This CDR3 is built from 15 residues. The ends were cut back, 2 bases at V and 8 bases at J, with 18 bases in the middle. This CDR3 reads CASSLMGGGKGGYTF. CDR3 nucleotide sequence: TGTGCCAGCAGTTTAATGGGGGGCGGTAAGGGCGGCTACACCTTC.

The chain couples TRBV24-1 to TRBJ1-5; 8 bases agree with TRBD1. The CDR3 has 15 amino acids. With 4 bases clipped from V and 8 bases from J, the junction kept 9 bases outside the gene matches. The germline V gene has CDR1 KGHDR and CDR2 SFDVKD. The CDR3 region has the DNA TGTGCCACCAGTGACGCAGACAGGGGACGGGAGCCCCAGCATTTT. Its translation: CATSDADRGREPQHF.

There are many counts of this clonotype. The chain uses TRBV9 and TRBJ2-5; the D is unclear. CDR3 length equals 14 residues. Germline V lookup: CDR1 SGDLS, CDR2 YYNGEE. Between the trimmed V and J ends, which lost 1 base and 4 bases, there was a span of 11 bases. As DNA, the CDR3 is TGTGCCAGCAGCGTATTGTACGACGGAGAGACCCAGTACTTC. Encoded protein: CASSVLYDGETQYF.

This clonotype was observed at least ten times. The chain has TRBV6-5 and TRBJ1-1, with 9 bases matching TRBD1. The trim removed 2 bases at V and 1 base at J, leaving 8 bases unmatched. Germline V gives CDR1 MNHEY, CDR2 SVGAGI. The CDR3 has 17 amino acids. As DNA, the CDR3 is TGTGCCAGCAGTTACCACAGGGGGCTCGGCCGGAACACTGAAGCTTTCTTT. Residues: CASSYHRGLGRNTEAFF.

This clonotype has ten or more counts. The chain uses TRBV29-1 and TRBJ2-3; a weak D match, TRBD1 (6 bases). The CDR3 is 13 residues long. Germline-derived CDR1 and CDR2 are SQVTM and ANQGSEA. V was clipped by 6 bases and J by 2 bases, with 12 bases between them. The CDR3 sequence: CSVYTGLTDTQYF. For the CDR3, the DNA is TGCAGCGTCTACACAGGGCTCACAGATACGCAGTATTTT.

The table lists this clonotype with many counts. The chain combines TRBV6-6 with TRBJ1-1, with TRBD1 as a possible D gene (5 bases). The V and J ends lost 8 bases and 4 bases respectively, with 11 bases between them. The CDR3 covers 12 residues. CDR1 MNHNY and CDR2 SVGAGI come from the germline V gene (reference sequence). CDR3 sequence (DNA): TGTGCCAGCCAGGGTTTAGGCACTGAAGCTTTCTTT. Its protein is CASQGLGTEAFF.

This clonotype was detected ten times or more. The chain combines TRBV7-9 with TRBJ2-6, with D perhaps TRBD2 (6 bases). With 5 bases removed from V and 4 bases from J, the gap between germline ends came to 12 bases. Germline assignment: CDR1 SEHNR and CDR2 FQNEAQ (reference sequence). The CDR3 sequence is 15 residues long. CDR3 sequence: CASSIGGPGANVLTF. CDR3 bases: TGTGCCAGCAGCATCGGGGGTCCAGGGGCCAACGTCCTGACTTTC. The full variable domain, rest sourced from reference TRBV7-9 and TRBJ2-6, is DTGVSQNPRHKITKRGQNVTFRCDPISEHNRLYWYRQTLGQGPEFLTYFQNEAQLEKSRLLSDRFSAERPKGSFSTLEIQRTEQGDSAMYLCASSIGGPGANVLTFGAGSRLTVL.

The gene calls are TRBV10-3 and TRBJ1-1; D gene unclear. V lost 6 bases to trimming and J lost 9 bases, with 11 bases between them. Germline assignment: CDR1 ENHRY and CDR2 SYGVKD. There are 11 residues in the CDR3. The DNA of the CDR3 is TGTGCCATCAGATCGGCAGCGAAAGCTTTCTTT. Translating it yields CAIRSAAKAFF.

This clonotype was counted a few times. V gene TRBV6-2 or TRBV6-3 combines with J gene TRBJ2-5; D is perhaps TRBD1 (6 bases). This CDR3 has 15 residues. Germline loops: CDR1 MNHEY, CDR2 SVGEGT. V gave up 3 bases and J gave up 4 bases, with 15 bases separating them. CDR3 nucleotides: TGTGCCAGCAGTTATGGCCAGGGGATCCCAGAGACCCAGTACTTC. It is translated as CASSYGQGIPETQYF.

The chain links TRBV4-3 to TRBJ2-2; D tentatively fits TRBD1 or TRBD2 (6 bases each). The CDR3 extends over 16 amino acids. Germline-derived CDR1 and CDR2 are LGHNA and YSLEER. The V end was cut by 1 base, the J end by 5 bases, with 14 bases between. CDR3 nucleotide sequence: TGCGCCAGCAGCCAAGCTGAAGGAGGGGGGACCGGGGAGCTGTTTTTT. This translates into CASSQAEGGGTGELFF.

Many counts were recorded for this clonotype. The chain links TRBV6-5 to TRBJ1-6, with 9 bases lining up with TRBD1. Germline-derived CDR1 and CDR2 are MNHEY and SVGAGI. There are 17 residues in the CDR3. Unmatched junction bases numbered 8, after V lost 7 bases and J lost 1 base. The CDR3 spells CASNRGQATSYNSPLHF. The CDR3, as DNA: TGTGCCAGCAACAGGGGGCAAGCGACTTCCTATAATTCACCCCTCCACTTT.

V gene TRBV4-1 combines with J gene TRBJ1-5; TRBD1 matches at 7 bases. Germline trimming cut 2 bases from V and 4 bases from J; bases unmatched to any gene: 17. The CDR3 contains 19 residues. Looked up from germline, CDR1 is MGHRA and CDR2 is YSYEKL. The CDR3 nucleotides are TGCGCCAGCAGCCAAAGTGGGGCAGGGGGAGTTCACGGGAATCAGCCCCAGCATTTT. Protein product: CASSQSGAGGVHGNQPQHF.

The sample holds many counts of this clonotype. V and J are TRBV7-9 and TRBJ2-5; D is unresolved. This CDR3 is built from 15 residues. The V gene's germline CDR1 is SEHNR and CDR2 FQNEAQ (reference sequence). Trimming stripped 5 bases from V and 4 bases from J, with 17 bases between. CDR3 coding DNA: TGTGCCAGCAGCCGTCGATTAGGGCGATCAGAGACCCAGTACTTC. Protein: CASSRRLGRSETQYF.

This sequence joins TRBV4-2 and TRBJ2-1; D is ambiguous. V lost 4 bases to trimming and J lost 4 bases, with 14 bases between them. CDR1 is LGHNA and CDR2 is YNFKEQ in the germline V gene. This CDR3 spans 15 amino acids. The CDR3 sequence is CASSPAKTSYNEQFF. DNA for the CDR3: TGTGCCAGCAGCCCAGCAAAGACTTCGTACAATGAGCAGTTCTTC.

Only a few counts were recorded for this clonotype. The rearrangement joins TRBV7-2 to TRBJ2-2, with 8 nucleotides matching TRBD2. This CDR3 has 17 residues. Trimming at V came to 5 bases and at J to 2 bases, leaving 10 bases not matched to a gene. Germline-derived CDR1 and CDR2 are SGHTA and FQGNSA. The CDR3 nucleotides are TGTGCCAGCAGCCTAAGCGGGACTAGACCTAACACCGGGGAGCTGTTTTTT. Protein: CASSLSGTRPNTGELFF.

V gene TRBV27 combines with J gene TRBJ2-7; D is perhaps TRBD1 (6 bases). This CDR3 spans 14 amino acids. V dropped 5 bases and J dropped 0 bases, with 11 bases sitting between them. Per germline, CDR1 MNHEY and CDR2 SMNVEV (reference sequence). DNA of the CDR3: TGTGCCAGCAGTCCCCTGGGGGCCTCCTACGAGCAGTACTTC. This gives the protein CASSPLGASYEQYF.

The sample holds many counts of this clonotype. The chain's CDR3 is CSARKVQDNSPLHF. In DNA form, the CDR3 reads TGCAGTGCTAGAAAGGTACAGGATAATTCACCCCTCCACTTT. The V and J genes are TRBV20-1 and TRBJ1-6; D is possibly TRBD1 (5 bases). This CDR3 comprises 14 residues. V lost 2 bases and J 5 bases, leaving 10 bases between the germline ends. Germline assignment: CDR1 DFQATT and CDR2 SNEGSKA (reference sequence).

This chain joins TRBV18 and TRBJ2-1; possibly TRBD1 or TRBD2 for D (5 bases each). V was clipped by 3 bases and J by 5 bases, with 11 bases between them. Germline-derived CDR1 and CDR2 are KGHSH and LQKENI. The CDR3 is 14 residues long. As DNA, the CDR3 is TGTGCCAGCTCACCTTTCGGGACCAACAATGAGCAGTTCTTC. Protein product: CASSPFGTNNEQFF.

The CDR3 DNA is TGTGCCAGCAGCTTAAGGCCTGCTCGGGGGAATGAGCAGTTCTTC. It yields the protein CASSLRPARGNEQFF. The J gene is TRBJ2-1, the V gene TRBV7-8; maybe TRBD2 (6 bases). V dropped 2 bases and J dropped 7 bases, with 15 bases sitting between them. The CDR3 is made up of 15 amino acids. From germline, CDR1 is SGHVS and CDR2 FQNEAQ.

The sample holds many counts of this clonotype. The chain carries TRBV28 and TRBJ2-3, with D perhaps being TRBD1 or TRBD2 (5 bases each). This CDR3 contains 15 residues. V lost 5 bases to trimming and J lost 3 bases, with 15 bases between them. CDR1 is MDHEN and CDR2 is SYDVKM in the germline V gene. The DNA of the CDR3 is TGTGCCAGCAGTACTCCCGGGGCCCGGACAGATACGCAGTATTTT. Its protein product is CASSTPGARTDTQYF.

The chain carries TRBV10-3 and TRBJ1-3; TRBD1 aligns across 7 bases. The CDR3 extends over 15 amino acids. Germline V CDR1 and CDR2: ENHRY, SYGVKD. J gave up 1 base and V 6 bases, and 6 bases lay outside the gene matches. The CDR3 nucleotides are TGTGCCATCAGGAGCGACAGGGAATCTGGAAACACCATATATTTT. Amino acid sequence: CAIRSDRESGNTIYF.

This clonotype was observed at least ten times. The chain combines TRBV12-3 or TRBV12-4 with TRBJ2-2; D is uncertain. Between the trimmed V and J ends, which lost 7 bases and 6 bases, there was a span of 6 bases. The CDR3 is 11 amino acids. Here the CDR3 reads CASTLPGELFF. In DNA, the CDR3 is TGTGCCAGCACCTTACCCGGGGAGCTGTTTTTT.

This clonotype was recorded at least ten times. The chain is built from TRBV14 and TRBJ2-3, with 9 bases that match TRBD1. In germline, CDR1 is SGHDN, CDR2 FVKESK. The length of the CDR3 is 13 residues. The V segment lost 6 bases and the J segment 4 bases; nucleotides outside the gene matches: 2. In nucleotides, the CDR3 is TGTGCCAGCAGACGGACAGGGGCAGATACGCAGTATTTT. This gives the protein CASRRTGADTQYF.